This record looks at one T cell receptor (beta chain) sequence and its context. Its target is unknown. 13 Jbeta primers and 60 Vbeta primers were used for the PCR. Sequenced by immunoSEQ multiplex PCR; TCRdb stores in-frame clones only, minus some. The profile shows 120,000 or so clones, roughly 86% of them singletons. The CDR3 totals 14 residues. From germline, CDR1 is MNHEY and CDR2 SMNVEV (reference sequence). Germline trimming cut 9 bases from V and 6 bases from J; bases unmatched to any gene: 6. The entry originates in a study of cytomegalovirus exposure and HLA in healthy donors. General study points: According to an earlier analysis, most TCR beta V segments yielded productive rearrangements about 87% or about 30% of the time. CMV serostatus was the sole immune exposure data available.

The specimen was PBMCs. V gene TRBV27 combines with J gene TRBJ2-2; 11 bases fit TRBD2. The receptor was isolated from a man between 18 and 29 years old in good health and CMV-seronegative. The CDR3 reads CASSPGLAAGELFF. Here the CDR3 DNA reads TGTGCCAGTTCTCCGGGACTAGCGGCCGGGGAGCTGTTTTTT.